This T cell receptor (beta chain) was recorded in a study of beta chain features in type 1 diabetes. This clone was counted a few times. With V trimmed by 7 bases and J by 2 bases, 13 bases remained unmatched. Germline lookup yields CDR1 PRHDT and CDR2 FYEKMQ (reference sequence). The CDR3 contains 16 residues. Expressed TCRB transcripts were sequenced after all isolated RNA was converted to cDNA. Generated by immunoSEQ multiplex PCR, the TCRdb table keeps only in-frame clones and is missing some. The sample consists of 160,000 or so clones, about 9.1% of them appearing once. The origin of this receptor is a woman under 30 in good health. This chain links TRBV13 with TRBJ2-7, with 8 bases aligning to TRBD1. The sample comprised central memory CD4+ T cells from blood. The CDR3, as DNA: TGTGCCAGCAAAATCTCAGGGACAGGCGTAACCTACGAGCAGTACTTC. Translated, it gives CASKISGTGVTYEQYF.